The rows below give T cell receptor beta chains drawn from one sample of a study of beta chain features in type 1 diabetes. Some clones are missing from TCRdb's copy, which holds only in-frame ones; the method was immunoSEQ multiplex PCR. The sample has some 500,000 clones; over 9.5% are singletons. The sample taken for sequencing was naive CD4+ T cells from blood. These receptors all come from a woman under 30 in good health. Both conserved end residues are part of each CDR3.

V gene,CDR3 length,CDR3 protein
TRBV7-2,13,CASSLRGADTQYF
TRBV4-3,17,CASSQSDRSSYNSPLHF
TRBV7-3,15,CASSFTGGVSYEQYF
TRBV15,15,CATSRDMKRRETQYF
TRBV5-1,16,CASSLGLGTLQETQYF
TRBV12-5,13,CASAPGAVSEQFF
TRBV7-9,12,CASSLAKNIQYF
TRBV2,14,CASSDGGAKNIQYF
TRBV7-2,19,CASSLTGSSPWSSYNEQFF
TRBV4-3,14,CASSQDYSNQPQHF
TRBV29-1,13,CSVQDRGTYGYTF
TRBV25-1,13,CASSEHGHYGYTF
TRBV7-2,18,CASSTRTSGSTSTYEQYF
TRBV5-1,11,CASSEFTEAFF
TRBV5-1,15,CASSLWEYSPLGYTF
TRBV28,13,CASSTPYFSGYTF
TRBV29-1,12,CSSGQLITEAFF
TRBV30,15,CAYVGREGRADTQYF
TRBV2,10,CASTRGEQYF
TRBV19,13,CASSRTVNTEAFF
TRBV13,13,CASRWGQGYEQYF
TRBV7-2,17,CASSLIALAGHPGTQYF
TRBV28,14,CASIKGRRGAEAFF
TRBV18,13,CASSPRSAGEQFF
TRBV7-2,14,CAITRTGGTGELFF
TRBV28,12,CASSRPNSPLHF
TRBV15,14,CATSRDLTGDGYTF
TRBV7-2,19,CASSLAPKGSWGPQETQYF
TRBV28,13,CASSSVRYNEQFF
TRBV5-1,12,CASKAGKETQYF
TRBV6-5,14,CASSYRGTGQPQHF
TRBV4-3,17,CASSQDVASGATDTQYF
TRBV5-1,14,CASSLPTDYNEQFF
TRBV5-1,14,CASSSAGSGETQYF
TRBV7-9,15,CASSFRGASHNEQFF
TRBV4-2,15,CASSQDTGSWDEQFF
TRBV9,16,CASSVVPSVPGDTQYF
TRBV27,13,CASQGSYRGPLHF
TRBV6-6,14,CASSYKAGESEQYF
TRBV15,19,CATSRDKRTGFSGANVLTF
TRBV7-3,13,CASSLATTDTQYF
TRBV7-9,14,CASSFNSGANVLTF
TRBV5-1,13,CASSDRYQETQYF
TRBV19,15,CASSTGTGVDQPQHF
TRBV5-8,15,CASSLRDRANYGYTF